Following are 30 T cell receptor beta chains from one sample sequenced in a study of response to subunit inactivated influenza vaccine. TCRdb re-called the RT-PCR reads through MiXCR, storing one row per CDR3 protein. Of about 570,000 distinct CDR3 sequences listed, over 9.5% are singletons. The sequences come from PBMCs from blood, collected on the day of vaccination. The source of these receptors is a man in his fifties or sixties who received an inactivated influenza vaccine.

This clonotype was detected many times. The rearrangement uses TRBV6-1 and TRBJ1-4; 10 bases fit TRBD1. CDR1 is MNHNS and CDR2 is SASEGT in the germline V gene. The CDR3 is made up of 15 amino acids. Unmatched junction bases numbered 11, after V lost 6 bases and J lost 10 bases. CDR3 sequence (DNA): TGTGCCAGCAGGAAACCCCGGGACAGGGGCGGAAAACTGTTTTTT. Translation: CASRKPRDRGGKLFF.

Many counts were recorded for this clonotype. CDR3 loop: CASSWVVGNTEAFF. In DNA, the CDR3 is TGTGCCAGCAGTTGGGTAGTTGGGAACACTGAAGCTTTCTTT. This chain connects TRBV6-2 or TRBV6-3 to TRBJ1-1, with D unclear. The V and J ends lost 4 bases and 1 base respectively, with 10 bases between them. The CDR3 totals 14 residues. CDR1 is MNHEY, CDR2 SVGEGT, per germline.

Only a few counts were recorded for this clonotype. This chain connects TRBV6-1 to TRBJ1-5, with D hard to call. Between the trimmed V and J ends, which lost 1 base and 1 base, there was a span of 5 bases. The CDR3 length is 14 residues. Germline V gives CDR1 MNHNS, CDR2 SASEGT. The CDR3 coding sequence is TGTGCCAGCAGTGAAGGACTGAGCAATCAGCCCCAGCATTTT. Protein: CASSEGLSNQPQHF.

V and J are TRBV4-3 and TRBJ2-5; D call uncertain. V was cut by 1 base and J by 5 bases, with 8 bases left in between. Germline CDR1 is LGHNA and CDR2 is YSLEER. This CDR3 is built from 13 residues. CDR3 amino acids: CASSQVRRETQYF. Here the CDR3 DNA reads TGCGCCAGCAGCCAAGTCCGTCGGGAGACCCAGTACTTC.

This clonotype was counted between two and nine times. CDR3 amino acids: CAIRGTGWVDEQYF. CDR3 sequence (DNA): TGTGCCATCAGGGGGACAGGGTGGGTTGACGAGCAGTACTTC. V usage is TRBV10-3 and J usage is TRBJ2-7, with 9 bases fitting TRBD1. CDR1 ENHRY and CDR2 SYGVKD come from the germline V gene. With 6 bases clipped from V and 5 bases from J, the junction kept 8 bases outside the gene matches. CDR3 size: 14 residues.

This clonotype was detected only a few times. CDR3 residues: CASSPQELDTQYF. CDR3 sequence (DNA): TGTGCCAGCTCACCCCAAGAGCTGGATACGCAGTATTTT. V is TRBV18 and J is TRBJ2-3; no reliable D call. Germline V gene sequence: CDR1 KGHSH, CDR2 LQKENI. This CDR3 has 13 residues. Trimming pared 3 bases from V and 6 bases from J, leaving 10 bases between. The whole variable domain, filled in from reference TRBV18 and TRBJ2-3, reads NAGVMQNPRHLVRRRGQEARLRCSPMKGHSHVYWYRQLPEEGLKFMVYLQKENIIDESGMPKERFSAEFPKEGPSILRIQQVVRGDSAAYFCASSPQELDTQYFGPGTRLTVL.

In regard to this clonotype: No conserved phenylalanine or tryptophan is present at the end of the CDR3, so a read error is the likely explanation. This CDR3 reads CAIRGQSNTGELFS. CDR3 sequence (DNA): TGTGCCATCAGGGGACAGTCGAACACCGGGGAGCTGTTTTCT. The chain employs TRBV10-3 and TRBJ2-2; TRBD1 agrees at 7 bases. Trimming cost V 6 bases and J 0 bases; bases outside gene matches: 1. The CDR3 contains 14 residues. Germline V CDR1 and CDR2: ENHRY, SYGVKD.

This sequence joins TRBV5-6 and TRBJ1-1; no clear D gene. Trimming stripped 1 base from V and 1 base from J, with 11 bases between. Germline V gene data show CDR1 as SGHDT and CDR2 as YYEEEE. The CDR3 runs to 15 residues. Here the CDR3 DNA reads TGTGCCAGCAGCTTGCGCCCCAGACAGAACACTGAAGCTTTCTTT. It is translated as CASSLRPRQNTEAFF.

This clonotype was detected many times. The V and J genes are TRBV28 and TRBJ2-7; D is unclear. V was clipped by 6 bases and J by 3 bases, with 9 bases between them. Germline V CDR1 and CDR2: MDHEN, SYDVKM. The CDR3 contains 12 residues. CDR3 bases: TGTGCCAGCAGGCCCCAAGGCTACGAGCAGTACTTC. Translating gives CASRPQGYEQYF.

This clonotype has just a few counts. The V call is TRBV5-1, the J call TRBJ2-5; D is ambiguous. Germline V lookup: CDR1 SGHRS, CDR2 YFSETQ. The CDR3 sequence is 14 residues long. The V and J ends lost 5 bases and 5 bases respectively, with 16 bases between them. The CDR3, as DNA: TGCGCCAGCAGACCTGTTTCATATATGGAGACCCAGTACTTC. It yields the protein CASRPVSYMETQYF.

This clonotype was detected a few times. For the CDR3, the DNA is TGCGCCAGCAGCCAGCCGACAGGGGCCGTCTACGAGCAGTACTTC. This sequence encodes CASSQPTGAVYEQYF. The gene calls are TRBV4-1 and TRBJ2-7, with 8 bases matching TRBD1. This CDR3 contains 15 residues. Looked up from germline, CDR1 is MGHRA and CDR2 is YSYEKL. V was pared by 3 bases and J by 3 bases, with 7 bases of the junction left unmatched.

This clonotype was seen more than once but under ten times. V gene TRBV5-1 combines with J gene TRBJ1-2, with D uncertain. CDR3 size: 15 residues. V lost 1 base and J lost 4, with 14 bases in between. Germline V gene data show CDR1 as SGHRS and CDR2 as YFSETQ. The CDR3 loop is CASSLMTPEAYGYTF. CDR3 sequence (DNA): TGCGCCAGCAGCTTGATGACACCTGAGGCCTATGGCTACACCTTC.

This clonotype was seen many times. The CDR3 nucleotides are TGTGCCAGCAGCTCCGGGGAGACCCAGTACTTC. It encodes CASSSGETQYF. The chain is built from TRBV12-3 or TRBV12-4 and TRBJ2-5; unclear D gene. The germline V and J ends were trimmed by 6 bases and 5 bases, with 7 bases remaining between them. The CDR3 has 11 amino acids.

This clonotype was seen at least ten times. The V gene is TRBV4-1, the J gene TRBJ2-3; D not resolved. Trimming stripped 1 base from V and 7 bases from J, with 9 bases between. Germline V CDR1 and CDR2: MGHRA, YSYEKL. The CDR3 runs to 13 residues. CDR3 nucleotides: TGCGCCAGCAGCCAAGGGCCGGAGAATACGCAGTATTTT. Translation gives CASSQGPENTQYF.

V is TRBV6-5 and J is TRBJ2-1; TRBD1 aligns across 9 bases. Germline loops: CDR1 MNHEY, CDR2 SVGAGI. This CDR3 contains 16 residues. With V trimmed by 4 bases and J by 0 bases, 4 bases remained unmatched. The CDR3: CASSSGQGSSYNEQFF. In DNA, the CDR3 is TGTGCCAGCAGTTCTGGACAGGGGAGCTCCTACAATGAGCAGTTCTTC.

The CDR3 protein is CASRLTHRGSSYEQYF. In nucleotides, the CDR3 is TGTGCCAGCAGGCTAACCCACCGGGGGAGTTCCTACGAGCAGTACTTC. The chain uses TRBV11-2 and TRBJ2-7; D perhaps matches TRBD2 (6 bases). Germline V gene sequence: CDR1 SGHAT, CDR2 FQNNGV. This CDR3 has 16 amino acids. V shed 6 bases and J shed 1 base, with 19 bases lying between them.

In this sample, this clonotype turned up a few times. The chain recombines TRBV9 with TRBJ1-1; no definite D call. The CDR3 totals 12 residues. Trimming took 4 bases from V and 1 from J, leaving 5 bases between them. The germline V gene encodes CDR1 SGDLS and CDR2 YYNGEE. This CDR3 reads CASSTQNTEAFF. The CDR3 DNA reads TGTGCCAGCAGCACTCAGAACACTGAAGCTTTCTTT.

Many counts were recorded for this clonotype. The chain carries TRBV20-1 and TRBJ1-6; D may be TRBD1 (6 bases). This CDR3 is 15 amino acids long. With 6 bases removed from V and 9 bases from J, the gap between germline ends came to 21 bases. CDR1 and CDR2 from the germline V gene are DFQATT and SNEGSKA (reference sequence). The CDR3 DNA is TGCAGTGCAAACAACAGGGATGCGTGGGTTTCACCCCTCCACTTT. Its protein is CSANNRDAWVSPLHF.

CDR3 amino acids: CASRPRVGMNTEAFF. The CDR3 region has the DNA TGTGCCAGCAGACCCAGAGTGGGGATGAACACTGAAGCTTTCTTT. This chain connects TRBV7-2 to TRBJ1-1; D not certain. V gave up 6 bases and J gave up 0 bases, with 14 bases separating them. The CDR3 is 15 amino acids. Germline V gene lookup returns CDR1 SGHTA and CDR2 FQGNSA.

The chain carries TRBV4-2 and TRBJ2-7, with unresolved D. Germline values: CDR1 LGHNA, CDR2 YNFKEQ. The V end lost 0 bases, the J end lost 1 base, and 13 bases lay between the germline ends. The CDR3 has 16 residues. The CDR3 bases are TGTGCCAGCAGCCAAGATGAGGATAGCCTGTCCTACGAGCAGTACTTC. The encoded protein is CASSQDEDSLSYEQYF.

In this sample, this clonotype turned up once. The chain carries TRBV14 and TRBJ2-6; TRBD2 is a possible D gene (6 bases). Deletions cut 7 bases from V and 0 bases from J, with 13 bases between. This CDR3 is 16 amino acids long. Germline CDR1 reads SGHDN; CDR2 reads FVKESK. The CDR3 here is CASTPGDLSGANVLTF. CDR3 in DNA: TGTGCCAGCACCCCGGGAGACCTCTCTGGGGCCAACGTCCTGACTTTC.

This chain connects TRBV5-8 to TRBJ1-2, with 7 bases aligning to TRBD1. There are 15 residues in the CDR3. Trimming cost V 4 bases and J 1 base; bases outside gene matches: 7. The V gene's germline CDR1 is SGHTS and CDR2 YDEGEE. CDR3 sequence (DNA): TGTGCCAGCAGCCGGGGGACAGAAAATAACTATGGCTACACCTTC. It translates to CASSRGTENNYGYTF. The full variable domain, in which reference TRBV5-8 and TRBJ1-2 provide the parts outside the CDR3, is EAGVTQSPTHLIKTRGQQATLRCSPISGHTSVYWYQQALGLGLQFLLWYDEGEERNRGNFPPRFSGRQFPNYSSELNVNALELEDSALYLCASSRGTENNYGYTFGSGTRLTVV.

V usage is TRBV20-1 and J usage is TRBJ1-6; no definite D call. The CDR3 totals 15 residues. With 5 bases removed from V and 0 bases from J, the gap between germline ends came to 11 bases. Germline CDR1 and CDR2: DFQATT and SNEGSKA (reference sequence). The CDR3 spells CSAGPAFSYNSPLHF. The CDR3 DNA reads TGCAGTGCTGGGCCAGCCTTCTCCTATAATTCACCCCTCCACTTT.

This clonotype was found a few times. V usage is TRBV10-3 and J usage is TRBJ2-2, with TRBD2 matching over 9 bases. Germline trimming cut 10 bases from V and 0 bases from J; bases unmatched to any gene: 3. There are 14 residues in the CDR3. Germline CDR1 reads ENHRY; CDR2 reads SYGVKD. CDR3 sequence reads: CATRLAANTGELFF. In DNA form, the CDR3 reads TGTGCCACCCGACTAGCGGCGAACACCGGGGAGCTGTTTTTT.

The V and J genes are TRBV18 and TRBJ1-1; D not resolved. The CDR3 loop spans 13 amino acids. Per the germline V gene, CDR1 is KGHSH and CDR2 is LQKENI. Deletions cut 3 bases from V and 1 base from J, with 6 bases between. The CDR3 loop reads CASSPQQNTEAFF. The CDR3, as DNA: TGTGCCAGCTCACCTCAGCAGAACACTGAAGCTTTCTTT.

The chain combines TRBV7-9 with TRBJ2-1; 10 bases match TRBD2. Trimming cost V 5 bases and J 6 bases; bases outside gene matches: 4. Looked up from germline, CDR1 is SEHNR and CDR2 is FQNEAQ (reference sequence). CDR3 size: 14 residues. The CDR3 DNA reads TGTGCCAGCAGCCCAGCGGGGGGGCCCAATGAGCAGTTCTTC. It encodes CASSPAGGPNEQFF.

This clonotype was seen a handful of times. The chain couples TRBV29-1 to TRBJ2-3; D is perhaps TRBD2 (6 bases). The germline V gene encodes CDR1 SQVTM and CDR2 ANQGSEA. Trimming shortened V by 5 bases and J by 6 bases, and 15 bases separated the two germline ends. This CDR3 has 13 amino acids. The CDR3 region is CSVSGGGDDTQYF. The CDR3 DNA sequence: TGCAGCGTTTCCGGCGGAGGGGACGATACGCAGTATTTT.

CDR3 nucleotide sequence: TGTGCCAGCAGCTCCAGTCTAGCGGGGGGGCAAGAGACCCAGTACTTC. Encoded protein: CASSSSLAGGQETQYF. This chain joins TRBV7-2 and TRBJ2-5; 12 bases agree with TRBD2. Germline assignment: CDR1 SGHTA and CDR2 FQGNSA. The V and J ends lost 4 bases and 2 bases, in that order; junction bases with no gene match: 5. The CDR3 length is 16 residues.

In this sample, this clonotype turned up a few times. This chain connects TRBV12-3 or TRBV12-4 to TRBJ2-1; TRBD1 aligns across 10 bases. The CDR3 contains 14 residues. The trim removed 6 bases at V and 10 bases at J, leaving 9 bases unmatched. The CDR3 DNA follows: TGTGCCAGCAGGTCGGGACAGGGGATTCGGGAGCAGTTCTTC. Translating gives CASRSGQGIREQFF.

This clonotype occurred many times. Mismatch with germline at one junction end may stem from a read error. CDR3 sequence (DNA): TGTGCCAGCAGCTTAGCGGGCCGATACAATGAGCAGTTCTTC. Translation: CASSLAGRYNEQFF. This chain links TRBV12-3 or TRBV12-4 with TRBJ2-1, with TRBD2 identical over 7 bases. The CDR3 runs 14 residues.